Presented here are 21 T cell receptor beta chains from one specimen sequenced in a study of T-cell memory formation after mild COVID-19. TCRdb used MiXCR to reprocess the 5' RACE reads, holding one entry per CDR3 protein. The repertoire consists of approximately 410,000 distinct CDR3 sequences, with about 25% occurring once and the leading ten covering about an eighth. Sequenced: PBMCs or a T cell subset sorted from them (not recorded which). These receptors all come from an adult woman who had mild COVID-19 (a few samples of this study predate the infection). Cell type and time point are not known.

This clonotype appeared many times. The chain combines TRBV12-3 or TRBV12-4 with TRBJ2-3, with unresolved D. Trimming took off 3 bases at V and 6 bases at J, with 4 bases between the two ends. The CDR3 spans 11 residues. The CDR3 reads CASSLRDTQYF. CDR3 nucleotide sequence: TGTGCCAGCAGTTTGAGGGATACGCAGTATTTT.

This chain connects TRBV5-1 to TRBJ2-3; 7 bases match TRBD1. The V gene's germline CDR1 is SGHRS and CDR2 YFSETQ. V dropped 2 bases and J dropped 2; count of bases not matched to a gene: 5. CDR3 length: 15 residues. CDR3 amino acids: CASSFTTGVTDTQYF. CDR3 nucleotide sequence: TGCGCCAGCAGCTTCACCACAGGGGTCACAGATACGCAGTATTTT.

The rearrangement uses TRBV7-6 and TRBJ2-3; tentatively, D is TRBD1 (6 bases). The length of the CDR3 is 15 residues. The germline V gene has CDR1 SGHVS and CDR2 FNYEAQ. V shed 2 bases and J shed 0 bases, with 9 bases lying between them. As DNA, the CDR3 is TGTGCCAGCAGCTTAAACAGGGCCAGCACAGATACGCAGTATTTT. Amino acid sequence: CASSLNRASTDTQYF.

The chain employs TRBV12-3 or TRBV12-4 and TRBJ2-3, with D unresolved. CDR3 size: 15 residues. V lost 5 bases and J lost 6, with 18 bases in between. The CDR3 DNA follows: TGTGCCAGCAGTCCCTGGGGTTCAGGTGTGGATACGCAGTATTTT. Amino acids: CASSPWGSGVDTQYF.

The CDR3 DNA reads as TGCGCCAGCAGCTTGATAATTGGGGGCTCCTCCTATGGCTACACCTTC. This sequence encodes CASSLIIGGSSYGYTF. The V gene is TRBV5-1, the J gene TRBJ1-2, with D perhaps TRBD1 (6 bases). Germline CDR1 is SGHRS and CDR2 is YFSETQ. The V end was cut by 1 base, the J end by 4 bases, with 17 bases between. This CDR3 contains 16 residues.

The J gene is TRBJ1-1, the V gene TRBV7-9; 10 bases agree with TRBD1. The CDR3 is made up of 17 amino acids. The V gene's germline CDR1 is SEHNR and CDR2 FQNEAQ (reference sequence). V lost 3 bases to trimming and J lost 1 base; unmatched junction nucleotides: 8. The DNA for the CDR3 is TGTGCCAGCAGCTTCGGGACAGGGGCCGTACGGAACACTGAAGCTTTCTTT. Residues: CASSFGTGAVRNTEAFF.

This chain uses TRBV7-9 with TRBJ2-3; tentatively, D is TRBD2 (5 bases). Germline lookup yields CDR1 SEHNR and CDR2 FQNEAQ (reference sequence). Deletions cut 8 bases from V and 0 bases from J, with 12 bases between. The CDR3 extends over 14 amino acids. This chain's CDR3 is CASGYGDSTDTQYF. Written as DNA, the CDR3 is TGTGCCAGCGGATACGGGGATAGCACAGATACGCAGTATTTT.

This clonotype turned up a few times. V gene TRBV11-2 combines with J gene TRBJ2-3; 8 bases agree with TRBD2. Germline assignment: CDR1 SGHAT and CDR2 FQNNGV. The CDR3 is 14 residues long. With V trimmed by 5 bases and J by 6 bases, 7 bases remained unmatched. CDR3: CASSPGLAEDTQYF. The CDR3 DNA sequence: TGTGCCAGCAGCCCAGGACTAGCAGAGGATACGCAGTATTTT.

The chain uses TRBV6-5 and TRBJ1-1, with 10 bases matching TRBD1. This CDR3 comprises 14 residues. CDR1 and CDR2 from the germline V gene are MNHEY and SVGAGI. J was trimmed by 7 bases and V by 5 bases; bases with no gene match: 7. The CDR3 loop reads CASSPGGTGVEAFF. In DNA, the CDR3 is TGTGCCAGCAGTCCAGGGGGGACAGGGGTTGAAGCTTTCTTT.

The V call is TRBV3-1, the J call TRBJ2-5; maybe TRBD1 (6 bases). Germline CDR1 is LGHDT and CDR2 is YNNKEL (reference sequence). The V and J ends lost 3 bases and 5 bases respectively, with 13 bases between them. The CDR3 runs 14 residues. The chain's CDR3 is CASSHYRGYETQYF. The DNA for the CDR3 is TGTGCCAGCAGCCATTATAGGGGGTACGAGACCCAGTACTTC.

The V gene is TRBV10-2, the J gene TRBJ2-1; D uncertain. V lost 6 bases and J lost 4, with 13 bases in between. Germline V CDR1 and CDR2: WSHSY, SAAADI. The CDR3 contains 14 residues. The CDR3 region has the DNA TGCGCCAGCAGAGTTGAGGCGGAATACAATGAGCAGTTCTTC. Amino acid sequence: CASRVEAEYNEQFF.

This clonotype was observed a handful of times. The chain couples TRBV19 to TRBJ2-7; 8 bases are a match to TRBD1. CDR1 is LNHDA and CDR2 is SQIVND in the germline V gene (reference sequence). With 5 bases clipped from V and 2 bases from J, the junction kept 8 bases outside the gene matches. The CDR3 spans 15 residues. The CDR3 coding sequence is TGTGCCAGTAGTTACGGGACAGGCGCACCCTACGAGCAGTACTTC. Translation: CASSYGTGAPYEQYF.

The chain joins TRBV15 to TRBJ2-6; D is unclear. This CDR3 spans 13 amino acids. V was pared by 1 base and J by 4 bases, with 2 bases between. Germline loops: CDR1 LNHNV, CDR2 YYDKDF (reference sequence). The CDR3 loop is CATSRGGANVLTF. The DNA for the CDR3 is TGTGCCACCAGCAGAGGCGGGGCCAACGTCCTGACTTTC. Complete variable domain (other parts from reference TRBV15 and TRBJ2-6): DAMVIQNPRYQVTQFGKPVTLSCSQTLNHNVMYWYQQKSSQAPKLLFHYYDKDFNNEADTPDNFQSRRPNTSFCFLDIRSPGLGDTAMYLCATSRGGANVLTFGAGSRLTVL.

The chain is built from TRBV18 and TRBJ1-5; D call uncertain. CDR1 is KGHSH and CDR2 is LQKENI in the germline V gene. The CDR3 covers 14 residues. The ends were cut back, 3 bases at V and 4 bases at J, with 10 bases in the middle. Here the CDR3 DNA reads TGTGCCAGCTCACCGGGGAGGATGAATCAGCCCCAGCATTTT. Its protein product is CASSPGRMNQPQHF. Full variable domain (outside the CDR3, taken from reference TRBV18 and TRBJ1-5): NAGVMQNPRHLVRRRGQEARLRCSPMKGHSHVYWYRQLPEEGLKFMVYLQKENIIDESGMPKERFSAEFPKEGPSILRIQQVVRGDSAAYFCASSPGRMNQPQHFGDGTRLSIL.

This clonotype appeared a few times. The rearrangement joins TRBV7-6 to TRBJ2-1; maybe TRBD2 (6 bases). Germline CDR1 SGHVS, CDR2 FNYEAQ. V lost 4 bases and J lost 6, with 16 bases in between. This CDR3 spans 15 amino acids. DNA of the CDR3: TGTGCCAGCAGCTCCTCCCCGGGACTCATCAATGAGCAGTTCTTC. This translates into CASSSSPGLINEQFF.

V usage is TRBV4-3 and J usage is TRBJ2-7, with 7 bases fitting TRBD2. The length of the CDR3 is 14 residues. V lost 3 bases, J lost 4 bases, and 6 bases stayed unmatched. Germline lookup yields CDR1 LGHNA and CDR2 YSLEER. CDR3 nucleotides: TGCGCCAGCAGCCACAGCGGGAATGAGTACGAGCAGTACTTC. It specifies CASSHSGNEYEQYF.

This clonotype was seen ten or more times. V gene TRBV24-1 combines with J gene TRBJ2-1; D unclear. Deletions cut 3 bases from V and 8 bases from J, with 7 bases between. Germline CDR1 and CDR2: KGHDR and SFDVKD. This CDR3 is 12 amino acids long. The CDR3 is CATSDDVDEQFF. The CDR3 DNA follows: TGTGCCACCAGTGATGATGTGGATGAGCAGTTCTTC.

The chain links TRBV10-3 to TRBJ1-6, with unresolved D. Germline lookup yields CDR1 ENHRY and CDR2 SYGVKD. The CDR3 covers 13 residues. V lost 7 bases and J lost 14, with 18 bases in between. CDR3 in DNA: TGTGCCATCATGGGAGAAACCCGTGCAACCCTCCACTTT. It specifies CAIMGETRATLHF.

The rearrangement uses TRBV12-3 or TRBV12-4 and TRBJ2-4; D is uncertain. This CDR3 region has 12 residues. The V end lost 4 bases, the J end lost 7 bases, and 8 bases lay between the germline ends. CDR3 DNA: TGTGCCAGCAGTTACTCCAGGAACATTCAGTACTTC. As protein: CASSYSRNIQYF.

The chain carries TRBV2 and TRBJ1-1, with 10 bases lining up with TRBD1. The CDR3 covers 15 residues. In germline, CDR1 is SNHLY, CDR2 FYNNEI. The ends lost 0 bases at V and 4 bases at J; junction bases unmatched: 2. CDR3 sequence reads: CASSEARTGGTEAFF. CDR3 coding DNA: TGTGCCAGCAGTGAAGCGCGGACAGGGGGCACTGAAGCTTTCTTT.

This clonotype was seen a handful of times. The chain links TRBV6-1 to TRBJ2-7; 11 bases are a match to TRBD1. CDR1 and CDR2 from the germline V gene are MNHNS and SASEGT. V lost 3 bases to trimming and J lost 2 bases; unmatched junction nucleotides: 6. The CDR3 loop spans 16 amino acids. CDR3 sequence (DNA): TGTGCCAGCAGTGATGGGATGGGACAGGGGGCCTACGAGCAGTACTTC. Amino acid sequence: CASSDGMGQGAYEQYF.